Listed here are 11 T cell receptor beta chains from one sample, sequenced in a study of control samples from healthy donors and cancer patients. Produced via immunoSEQ multiplex PCR; TCRdb's table is partial and in-frame only. The profile shows approximately 26,000 clones, roughly 93% of them singletons. The source material was PBMCs. The receptors derive from a man aged 50-59 years with lung cancer.

This clone showed up just once. A junction end diverges from the germline sequence, so it may reflect a read error. The sample holds other DNA sequences that translate to the same CDR3. The chain carries TRBV7-3 and TRBJ2-6; weak D call: TRBD1 (5 bases). CDR1 and CDR2 (germline): SGHTA, FQGTGA. CDR3 length: 16 residues. CDR3 nucleotide sequence: TGTGCCAGCAGCTTAACAGGGGCCTCTGGGGCCAACGTCCTGACCTTC. This encodes CASSLTGASGANVLTF.

The chain combines TRBV7-2 with TRBJ2-1; D possibly corresponds to TRBD2 (5 bases). CDR3 length equals 13 residues. The germline V gene has CDR1 SGHTA and CDR2 FQGNSA. V shed 3 bases and J shed 4 bases, with 7 bases lying between them. CDR3 region: CASSLDSYNEQFF. In nucleotides, the CDR3 is TGTGCCAGCAGCTTGGACTCTTACAATGAGCAGTTCTTC. The variable domain in full, with the rest retrieved from reference TRBV7-2 and TRBJ2-1, is GAGVSQSPSNKVTEKGKDVELRCDPISGHTALYWYRQSLGQGLEFLIYFQGNSAPDKSGLPSDRFSAERTGGSVSTLTIQRTQQEDSAVYLCASSLDSYNEQFFGPGTRLTVL.

This clone occurred once. This chain uses TRBV13 with TRBJ2-1; D is tentatively TRBD1 or TRBD2 (5 bases each). V was pared by 8 bases and J by 3 bases, with 11 bases between. This CDR3 has 13 residues. Germline lookup yields CDR1 PRHDT and CDR2 FYEKMQ (reference sequence). In DNA form, the CDR3 reads TGTGCCAGCCTCGGGGACGTCTACAATGAGCAGTTCTTC. Its protein product is CASLGDVYNEQFF.

This chain connects TRBV4-3 to TRBJ2-2; possibly TRBD1 for D (6 bases). The CDR3 loop spans 16 amino acids. V was shortened by 1 base and J by 7 bases, with 16 bases between the two germline ends. Germline CDR1 LGHNA, CDR2 YSLEER. This CDR3 reads CASSQVGGFPDGELFF. The CDR3 DNA reads as TGCGCCAGCAGCCAAGTAGGGGGTTTTCCCGACGGGGAGCTGTTTTTT.

A single count supports this clone. CDR3 in DNA: TGTGCCAGCAGTGAGTACAGGGGGAACACAGATACGCAGTATTTT. It is translated as CASSEYRGNTDTQYF. The chain employs TRBV2 and TRBJ2-3; 8 bases map to TRBD1. The junction had 4 bases not matched to a gene; V was cut back by 3 bases and J by 2 bases. The germline CDR1 and CDR2 sequences are SNHLY and FYNNEI. CDR3 size: 15 residues.

This sequence joins TRBV29-1 and TRBJ2-7, with D uncertain. Per the germline V gene, CDR1 is SQVTM and CDR2 is ANQGSEA. CDR3 size: 14 residues. The germline V and J ends were trimmed by 6 bases and 2 bases, with 17 bases remaining between them. The CDR3 loop is CSVEPGNEPYEQYF. DNA of the CDR3: TGCAGCGTCGAACCAGGAAACGAACCCTACGAGCAGTACTTC.

The CDR3 loop is CATTSGTVNYEQYF. For the CDR3, the DNA is TGTGCCACGACGTCTGGGACAGTCAATTACGAGCAGTACTTC. The chain uses TRBV10-3 and TRBJ2-7; TRBD1 agrees at 7 bases. The CDR3 covers 14 residues. Germline V gene lookup returns CDR1 ENHRY and CDR2 SYGVKD. V shed 10 bases and J 4 bases; nucleotides not matched to a gene: 13.

This chain uses TRBV2 with TRBJ2-2; D gene uncertain. The CDR3 totals 11 residues. Trimming removed 8 bases at V and 4 bases at J, with 5 bases between. The germline V gene has CDR1 SNHLY and CDR2 FYNNEI. The CDR3 region has the DNA TGTGCCAGCGGGGTCACCGGGGAGCTGTTTTTT. Translating gives CASGVTGELFF.

The chain's CDR3 is CASSLYGTQYF. The CDR3 nucleotides read TGTGCCAGCAGTTTATATGGGACCCAGTACTTC. This sequence joins TRBV28 and TRBJ2-5; no reliable D call. Germline V gene sequence: CDR1 MDHEN, CDR2 SYDVKM. This CDR3 region has 11 residues. The ends were cut back, 1 base at V and 7 bases at J, with 4 bases in the middle. Variable domain in full (rest from reference TRBV28 and TRBJ2-5): DVKVTQSSRYLVKRTGEKVFLECVQDMDHENMFWYRQDPGLGLRLIYFSYDVKMKEKGDIPEGYSVSREKKERFSLILESASTNQTSMYLCASSLYGTQYFGPGTRLLVL.

This clone was picked up one time. The chain recombines TRBV5-6 with TRBJ2-1; 9 bases align to TRBD2. The germline V gene encodes CDR1 SGHDT and CDR2 YYEEEE. This CDR3 is built from 15 residues. The junction had 7 bases not matched to a gene; V was cut back by 2 bases and J by 7 bases. CDR3 bases: TGTGCCAGCAGCTTCGGCGGGACTAGCATGAATGAGCAGTTCTTC. It translates to CASSFGGTSMNEQFF.

This chain joins TRBV7-2 and TRBJ1-5; possibly TRBD1 for D (6 bases). The CDR3 is made up of 14 amino acids. Trimming removed 4 bases from V and 6 bases from J, with 13 bases in between. Germline CDR1 reads SGHTA; CDR2 reads FQGNSA. The CDR3 protein is CASSSEGGGQPQHF. CDR3 nucleotides: TGTGCCAGCAGCTCTGAGGGGGGCGGTCAGCCCCAGCATTTT.